This T cell receptor beta chain is drawn from a study of radiotherapy plus CTLA-4 blockade in lung cancer. Produced via immunoSEQ multiplex PCR; TCRdb's table is partial and in-frame only. This table holds some 60,000 clones, roughly four fifths found once. The receptor comes from a human donor with non-small cell lung cancer who had a complete response to radiotherapy plus ipilimumab. The input for sequencing was peripheral blood, taken from a patient treated with radiotherapy plus ipilimumab.

CDR3 region: CASSLSGASGADTQYF. In nucleotides, the CDR3 is TGTGCCAGCAGCTTGTCGGGGGCTAGCGGGGCGGATACGCAGTATTTT. The chain employs TRBV5-4 and TRBJ2-3, with 9 nucleotides matching TRBD2. Germline lookup yields CDR1 SGHNT and CDR2 YYREEE (reference sequence). The CDR3 has 16 residues. With 1 base clipped from V and 6 bases from J, the junction kept 9 bases outside the gene matches. The complete variable domain, with remaining parts taken from reference TRBV5-4 and TRBJ2-3, reads ETGVTQSPTHLIKTRGQQVTLRCSSQSGHNTVSWYQQALGQGPQFIFQYYREEENGRGNFPPRFSGLQFPNYSSELNVNALELDDSALYLCASSLSGASGADTQYFGPGTRLTVL.